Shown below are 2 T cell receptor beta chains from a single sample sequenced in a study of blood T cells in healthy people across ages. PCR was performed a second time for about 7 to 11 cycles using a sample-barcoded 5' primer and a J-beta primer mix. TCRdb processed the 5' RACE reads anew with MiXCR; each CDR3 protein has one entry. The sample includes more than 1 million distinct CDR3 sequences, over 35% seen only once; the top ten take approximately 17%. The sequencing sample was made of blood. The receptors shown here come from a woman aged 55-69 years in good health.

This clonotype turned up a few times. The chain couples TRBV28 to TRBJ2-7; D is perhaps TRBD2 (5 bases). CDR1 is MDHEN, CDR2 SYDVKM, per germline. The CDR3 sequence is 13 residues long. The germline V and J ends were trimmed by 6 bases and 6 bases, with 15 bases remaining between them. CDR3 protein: CASRSGLSTEQYF. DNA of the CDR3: TGTGCCAGCAGGTCCGGACTTAGCACCGAGCAGTACTTC.

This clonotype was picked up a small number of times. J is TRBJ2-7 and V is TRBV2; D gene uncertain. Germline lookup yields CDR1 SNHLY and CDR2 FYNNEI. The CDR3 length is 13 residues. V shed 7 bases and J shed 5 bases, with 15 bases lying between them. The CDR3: CASTGPLRNEQYF. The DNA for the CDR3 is TGTGCCAGCACCGGACCTTTAAGGAACGAGCAGTACTTC.